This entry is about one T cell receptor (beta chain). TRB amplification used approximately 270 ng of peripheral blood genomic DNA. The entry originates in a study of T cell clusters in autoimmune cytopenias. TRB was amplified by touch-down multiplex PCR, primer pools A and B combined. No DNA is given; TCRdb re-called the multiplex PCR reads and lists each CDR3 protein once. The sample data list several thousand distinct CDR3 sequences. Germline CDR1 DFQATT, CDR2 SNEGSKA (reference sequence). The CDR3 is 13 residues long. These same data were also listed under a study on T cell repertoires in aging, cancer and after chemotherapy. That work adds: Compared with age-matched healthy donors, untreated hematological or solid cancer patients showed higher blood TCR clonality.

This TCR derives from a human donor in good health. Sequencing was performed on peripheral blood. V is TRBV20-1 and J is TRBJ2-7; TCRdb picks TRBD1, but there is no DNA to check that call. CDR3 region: CSAKADNSYEQYF.